This T cell receptor (beta chain) was identified during a study of beta chain features in type 1 diabetes. Whole-study findings and limits: Type 1 diabetes patients had TCRB CDR3s that were shorter (moderately but significantly so) in all four CD4+ subsets. Sampled from patients, naive, central memory and Treg TCRB repertoires appeared more similar than those sampled from healthy donors.

This clone was found a few times. The antigen is unknown. Expressed TCRB transcripts were sequenced because the entire RNA isolate underwent reverse transcription. Data came from immunoSEQ multiplex PCR; TCRdb stores just in-frame clones and leaves some out. The table lists about 250,000 clones, 11% of them singletons, with around 0.015% in the top ten. Germline V gene sequence: CDR1 SEHNR, CDR2 FQNEAQ (reference sequence). Trimming cost V 2 bases and J 0 bases, with 13 bases left between them. This CDR3 has 17 amino acids. A sort by CD45RO/CCR7/CD25/CD127/CD95/CD27 yielded CD4+ naive, central memory, regulatory and stem cell-like memory cells.

The V call is TRBV7-9, the J call TRBJ2-2; D is undetermined. Source material: naive CD4+ T cells from blood. The receptor was derived from a man aged 30 to 39 with type 1 diabetes. CDR3 in DNA: TGTGCCAGCAGCTTAATCGGTCGGTCCTCGAACACCGGGGAGCTGTTTTTT. It specifies CASSLIGRSSNTGELFF.